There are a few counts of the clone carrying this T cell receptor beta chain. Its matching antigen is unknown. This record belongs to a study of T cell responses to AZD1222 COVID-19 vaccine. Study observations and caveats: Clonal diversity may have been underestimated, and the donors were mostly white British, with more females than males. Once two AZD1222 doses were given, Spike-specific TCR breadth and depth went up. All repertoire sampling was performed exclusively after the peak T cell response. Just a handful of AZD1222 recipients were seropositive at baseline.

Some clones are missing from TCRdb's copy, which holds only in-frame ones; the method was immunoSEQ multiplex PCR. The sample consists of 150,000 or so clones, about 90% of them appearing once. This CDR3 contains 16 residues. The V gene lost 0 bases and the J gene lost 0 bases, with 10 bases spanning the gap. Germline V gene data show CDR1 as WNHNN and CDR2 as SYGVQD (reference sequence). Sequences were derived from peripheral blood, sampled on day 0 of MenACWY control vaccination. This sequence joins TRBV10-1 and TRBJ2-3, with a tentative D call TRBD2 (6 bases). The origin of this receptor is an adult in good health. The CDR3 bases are TGCGCCAGCAGTGAGTCAATAGCGGCTAGCACAGATACGCAGTATTTT. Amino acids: CASSESIAASTDTQYF.